Following are 11 T cell receptor beta chains from one sample sequenced in a study of blood T cell repertoires in COVID-19. Generated by immunoSEQ multiplex PCR, the TCRdb table keeps only in-frame clones and is missing some. The table lists 150,000 to 200,000 clones, more than 85% of them singletons, with approximately 2.1% in the top ten. The sample taken for sequencing was peripheral blood. The receptors were sampled from a man aged 70 or older with active or convalescent COVID-19.

J is TRBJ2-5 and V is TRBV20-1, with D tentatively TRBD2 (5 bases). The germline V gene encodes CDR1 DFQATT and CDR2 SNEGSKA (reference sequence). The CDR3 is 12 residues long. V shed 3 bases and J shed 10 bases, with 15 bases lying between them. The CDR3 protein is CSASGRFGDQYF. As DNA, the CDR3 is TGCAGTGCTAGTGGGCGTTTCGGGGACCAGTACTTC.

This chain uses TRBV28 with TRBJ1-1; D may be TRBD1 (5 bases). Germline V gene data show CDR1 as MDHEN and CDR2 as SYDVKM. Trimming stripped 5 bases from V and 5 bases from J, with 18 bases between. There are 15 residues in the CDR3. The CDR3 region is CASSIRDARGTEAFF. The CDR3 region has the DNA TGTGCCAGCAGTATTCGGGACGCCCGGGGGACTGAAGCTTTCTTT. The whole variable domain, remainder taken from reference TRBV28 and TRBJ1-1, is DVKVTQSSRYLVKRTGEKVFLECVQDMDHENMFWYRQDPGLGLRLIYFSYDVKMKEKGDIPEGYSVSREKKERFSLILESASTNQTSMYLCASSIRDARGTEAFFGQGTRLTVV.

CDR3 nucleotides: TGTGCCAGCAGGGCACGGCCGGGACTAGCGGCCTACGAGCAGTACTTC. This encodes CASRARPGLAAYEQYF. The gene calls are TRBV7-2 and TRBJ2-7, with 11 bases aligning to TRBD2. Germline loops: CDR1 SGHTA, CDR2 FQGNSA. Losses at the gene ends were 6 bases for V and 2 bases for J; bases not matched to a gene: 9. The CDR3 contains 16 residues.

The chain uses TRBV6-2 or TRBV6-3 and TRBJ2-1, with 8 bases aligning to TRBD2. V gave up 6 bases and J gave up 16 bases; unmatched junction bases: 11. Germline V gene lookup returns CDR1 MNHEY and CDR2 SVGEGT. This CDR3 contains 12 residues. CDR3 amino acids: CASSLPAGVLFF. DNA of the CDR3: TGTGCCAGCAGCCTACCAGCGGGAGTGCTCTTCTTC.

The V gene is TRBV6-5, the J gene TRBJ2-1; 7 nucleotides align to TRBD2. The CDR3 sequence is 16 residues long. The germline V gene has CDR1 MNHEY and CDR2 SVGAGI. J lost 3 bases, V lost 0 bases, and 5 bases had no gene match. CDR3 sequence (DNA): TGTGCCAGCAGTTACTCGTGGGGGGAGGGCTACAATGAGCAGTTCTTC. Protein: CASSYSWGEGYNEQFF.

V gene TRBV6-2 or TRBV6-3 combines with J gene TRBJ1-5, with D tentatively TRBD1 (6 bases). The CDR3 length is 14 residues. Germline lookup yields CDR1 MNHEY and CDR2 SVGEGT. The V end lost 6 bases, the J end lost 6 bases, and 15 bases lay between the germline ends. The CDR3 sequence: CASSFTGSGQPQHF. The DNA of the CDR3 is TGTGCCAGCAGCTTTACAGGGTCGGGTCAGCCCCAGCATTTT.

This clone was recorded only once. This sequence joins TRBV4-1 and TRBJ1-2; TRBD1 aligns across 7 bases. The trim removed 3 bases at V and 2 bases at J, leaving 9 bases unmatched. Looked up from germline, CDR1 is MGHRA and CDR2 is YSYEKL. CDR3 length: 16 residues. The CDR3, as DNA: TGCGCCAGCAGCCACCTCCGGACAGGAACCAACTATGGCTACACCTTC. It translates to CASSHLRTGTNYGYTF.

Within the sample, this clone is medium-sized. V is TRBV3-1 (or the pseudogene TRBV3-2) and J is TRBJ2-7; TRBD1 agrees at 8 bases. The CDR3 is made up of 12 amino acids. Per the germline V gene, CDR1 is LGHDT and CDR2 is YNNKEL (reference sequence). V gave up 4 bases and J gave up 6 bases; unmatched junction bases: 2. CDR3 amino acids: CASSPTGVEQYF. The CDR3 DNA reads as TGTGCCAGCAGCCCGACAGGGGTCGAGCAGTACTTC.

The V gene is TRBV5-6, the J gene TRBJ1-2; D may be TRBD1 (6 bases). V was clipped by 3 bases and J by 0 bases, with 18 bases between them. This CDR3 is 17 amino acids long. Germline V gene sequence: CDR1 SGHDT, CDR2 YYEEEE. The chain's CDR3 is CASSSSGTRLSNYGYTF. Written as DNA, the CDR3 is TGTGCCAGCAGCTCTTCCGGGACAAGGCTGTCTAACTATGGCTACACCTTC.

The CDR3 is CASRFFGIMQYF. CDR3 coding DNA: TGTGCAAGTCGCTTTTTCGGGATTATGCAGTATTTT. The chain uses TRBV12-2 and TRBJ2-3; TRBD2 was called by the table and not checked on the DNA. TRBV12-2 constitutes a pseudogene. The CDR3 covers 12 residues.

The chain joins TRBV18 to TRBJ2-3, with D hard to call. The CDR3 is made up of 16 amino acids. CDR1 and CDR2 (germline): KGHSH, LQKENI. Between the trimmed V and J ends, which lost 0 bases and 0 bases, there was a span of 10 bases. CDR3 residues: CASSPPRGSSTDTQYF. The CDR3 bases are TGTGCCAGCTCACCACCTCGTGGTAGTAGCACAGATACGCAGTATTTT.